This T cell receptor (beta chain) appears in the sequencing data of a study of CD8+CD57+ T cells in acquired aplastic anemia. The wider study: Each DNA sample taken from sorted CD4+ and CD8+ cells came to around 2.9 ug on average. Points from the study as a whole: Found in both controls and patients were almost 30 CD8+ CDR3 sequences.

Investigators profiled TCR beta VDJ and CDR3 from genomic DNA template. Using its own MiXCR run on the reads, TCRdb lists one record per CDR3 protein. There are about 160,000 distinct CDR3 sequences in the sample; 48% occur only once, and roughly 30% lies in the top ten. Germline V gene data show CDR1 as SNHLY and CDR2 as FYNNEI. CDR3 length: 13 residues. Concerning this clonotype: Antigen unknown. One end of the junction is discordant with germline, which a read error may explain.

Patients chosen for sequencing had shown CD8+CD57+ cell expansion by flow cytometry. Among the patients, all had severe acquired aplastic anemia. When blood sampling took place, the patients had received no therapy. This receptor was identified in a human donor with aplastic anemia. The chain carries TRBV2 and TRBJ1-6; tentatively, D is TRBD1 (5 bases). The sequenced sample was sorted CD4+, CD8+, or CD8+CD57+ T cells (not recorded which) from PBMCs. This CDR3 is CASSEGRGSPLNF. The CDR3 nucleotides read TGTGCCAGCAGTGAGGGTCGGGGGTCACCCCTCAACTTT.